Detailed here is one T cell receptor (beta chain). Its antigen is as yet unknown. Sequencing used immunoSEQ multiplex PCR; TCRdb keeps in-frame clones, though not all of them. The data contain about 110,000 clones, around nine tenths of them singletons. The record originates from a study of T cell responses to AZD1222 COVID-19 vaccine. Germline CDR1 reads KGHSH; CDR2 reads LQKENI. The CDR3 is 20 amino acids. Trimming at V came to 3 bases and at J to 0 bases, leaving 19 bases not matched to a gene. General study findings and limits: A mostly white British donor set with more females was recruited, and clonal diversity was possibly underestimated. Seropositivity was recorded at baseline in only 6 or 7 AZD1222 recipients. Repertoire sampling was restricted to post-peak T cell response timepoints.

The sequences come from peripheral blood, collected 28 days after the second AZD1222 dose. The chain carries TRBV18 and TRBJ1-1; the match to TRBD1 covers 7 bases. This clonotype originated in an adult who received the AZD1222 COVID-19 vaccine. In DNA form, the CDR3 reads TGTGCCAGCTCACCGTCCCTTAATCAGGGGGGTAGGGGAATGAACACTGAAGCTTTCTTT. Translated, it gives CASSPSLNQGGRGMNTEAFF.